One sample yielded the 27 T cell receptor beta chains listed below, sequenced in a study of blood T cells in healthy people across ages. Primers used in a second PCR of about 7 to 12 cycles were a sample-barcoded 5' primer and a J-beta primer mix. From the 5' RACE reads, TCRdb called clonotypes with MiXCR, one entry per CDR3 protein. The repertoire holds around 870,000 distinct CDR3 sequences, with around 28% as singletons. Sequenced input: blood. These receptors all stem from an elderly woman in good health.

CDR3 sequence: CASSFPSTGAYGYTF. CDR3 DNA: TGTGCCAGCAGCTTCCCCTCAACAGGGGCCTATGGCTACACCTTC. The V call is TRBV11-2, the J call TRBJ1-2, with 7 bases lining up with TRBD1. Trimming cost V 3 bases and J 4 bases; bases outside gene matches: 8. CDR1 and CDR2 from the germline V gene are SGHAT and FQNNGV. This CDR3 spans 15 amino acids.

This sequence joins TRBV5-1 and TRBJ1-5; D is perhaps TRBD1 (6 bases). Trimming stripped 2 bases from V and 0 bases from J, with 9 bases between. Germline assignment: CDR1 SGHRS and CDR2 YFSETQ. The CDR3 covers 15 residues. The CDR3 DNA sequence: TGCGCCAGCAGCTTCGACAGGAGTAGCAATCAGCCCCAGCATTTT. It translates to CASSFDRSSNQPQHF.

The table lists this clonotype with many counts. The J gene is TRBJ1-2, the V gene TRBV7-2; D is ambiguous. V lost 5 bases and J lost 5, with 18 bases in between. This CDR3 is 15 amino acids long. CDR1 SGHTA and CDR2 FQGNSA come from the germline V gene. The DNA of the CDR3 is TGTGCCAGCAGCGCACGGACTTCGATCGGTTATGGCTACACCTTC. Protein sequence: CASSARTSIGYGYTF.

This clonotype was counted ten times or more. V and J are TRBV11-2 and TRBJ2-4, with D uncertain. The CDR3 runs 15 residues. From germline, CDR1 is SGHAT and CDR2 FQNNGV. V shed 7 bases and J shed 0 bases, with 13 bases lying between them. The CDR3 region is CASTHFRLAKNIQYF. CDR3 in DNA: TGTGCCAGCACACATTTCCGCCTAGCCAAAAACATTCAGTACTTC.

This clonotype was picked up a small number of times. This may be a read error: a much more frequent sequence differs by one nucleotide. CDR3 residues: CASSPAGVPVNEQYF. CDR3 DNA: TGCGCCAGCAGCCCGGCAGGGGTTCCTGTCAATGAGCAGTACTTC. The chain is built from TRBV5-1 and TRBJ2-7; tentatively, D is TRBD1 (6 bases). V was clipped by 4 bases and J by 7 bases, with 21 bases between them. The CDR3 runs to 15 residues. Germline-derived CDR1 and CDR2 are SGHRS and YFSETQ.

This clonotype showed up many times. The chain combines TRBV12-3 or TRBV12-4 with TRBJ2-5; the D gene is possibly TRBD2 (6 bases). This CDR3 contains 15 residues. V was trimmed by 3 bases and J by 5 bases, leaving 16 bases between them. CDR3 protein: CASSFRSGGTETQYF. As DNA, the CDR3 is TGTGCCAGCAGTTTTAGGTCAGGAGGGACTGAGACCCAGTACTTC.

This clonotype was detected a few times. It may be a read error: a sequence one base away is much more abundant. V usage is TRBV9 and J usage is TRBJ2-6; 10 bases align to TRBD1. This CDR3 comprises 19 residues. CDR1 is SGDLS and CDR2 is YYNGEE in the germline V gene. For the CDR3, the DNA is TGTACCAGCAGCCTAATGGGGGGGACAGGGGCCTCTGGGGCCAACGTCCTGACTTTC. Translated, it gives CTSSLMGGTGASGANVLTF.

This clonotype was counted at least ten times. The CDR3: CATSDPNKGQFF. The CDR3 DNA follows: TGTGCCACCAGTGACCCTAACAAGGGGCAGTTCTTC. The chain has TRBV24-1 and TRBJ2-1; D is uncertain. The CDR3 sequence is 12 residues long. Germline values: CDR1 KGHDR, CDR2 SFDVKD. V was trimmed by 4 bases and J by 12 bases, leaving 12 bases between them.

This clonotype turned up a few times. The chain employs TRBV9 and TRBJ1-4; 10 bases map to TRBD1. Germline V gene data show CDR1 as SGDLS and CDR2 as YYNGEE. With 0 bases clipped from V and 8 bases from J, the junction kept 7 bases outside the gene matches. CDR3 length: 16 residues. The CDR3 coding sequence is TGTGCCAGCAGCGTAGCTGGGGACAGGGGTGACGAAAAACTGTTTTTT. This translates into CASSVAGDRGDEKLFF.

This clonotype was detected only a few times. The V call is TRBV28, the J call TRBJ2-6, with D hard to call. The CDR3 contains 13 residues. Trimming took off 7 bases at V and 3 bases at J, with 7 bases between the two ends. The germline V gene encodes CDR1 MDHEN and CDR2 SYDVKM. The CDR3 here is CASTTNGANVLTF. CDR3 in DNA: TGTGCCAGCACTACCAATGGGGCCAACGTCCTGACTTTC.

This clonotype was observed at least ten times. The chain combines TRBV6-5 with TRBJ1-2; D perhaps matches TRBD1 (5 bases). CDR1 is MNHEY, CDR2 SVGAGI, per germline. V shed 0 bases and J shed 0 bases, with 14 bases lying between them. The CDR3 covers 17 residues. This CDR3 is CASSYSMAGPTNYGYTF. Here the CDR3 DNA reads TGTGCCAGCAGTTACTCGATGGCGGGACCGACTAACTATGGCTACACCTTC.

This clonotype has ten or more counts. CDR3 sequence reads: CASSLADGSEQYF. CDR3 bases: TGTGCCAGCAGCTTGGCCGACGGAAGCGAGCAGTACTTC. The chain carries TRBV5-6 and TRBJ2-7; unclear D gene. Germline CDR1 and CDR2: SGHDT and YYEEEE. V was shortened by 0 bases and J by 6 bases, with 10 bases between the two germline ends. The CDR3 contains 13 residues. Full variable domain (remainder filled in from reference TRBV5-6 and TRBJ2-7): DAGVTQSPTHLIKTRGQQVTLRCSPKSGHDTVSWYQQALGQGPQFIFQYYEEEERQRGNFPDRFSGHQFPNYSSELNVNALLLGDSALYLCASSLADGSEQYFGPGTRLTVT.

This clonotype was observed many times. The chain carries TRBV20-1 and TRBJ2-5; 7 bases agree with TRBD2. Germline CDR1 DFQATT, CDR2 SNEGSKA (reference sequence). After removal of 3 bases from V and 7 bases from J, the junction contained 11 bases not matched to a gene. The CDR3 spans 14 residues. The CDR3 region has the DNA TGCAGTGCTAGGGGCCTAGCGGCCGTGGGGACCCAGTACTTC. It specifies CSARGLAAVGTQYF.

This clonotype has a count of ten or more. The chain couples TRBV7-2 to TRBJ2-3; 7 nucleotides align to TRBD1. The germline V gene encodes CDR1 SGHTA and CDR2 FQGNSA. J lost 5 bases, V lost 5 bases, and 7 bases had no gene match. This CDR3 spans 14 amino acids. The CDR3 DNA is TGTGCCAGCAGCCTACAGGGGCGTGGAGATACGCAGTATTTT. As protein: CASSLQGRGDTQYF.

V and J are TRBV10-3 and TRBJ1-1; D remains ambiguous. CDR1 ENHRY and CDR2 SYGVKD come from the germline V gene. The V and J ends lost 0 bases and 4 bases respectively, with 6 bases between them. The CDR3 length is 13 residues. The CDR3, as DNA: TGTGCCATCAGTGAGTCGACGGGCACTGAAGCTTTCTTT. It encodes CAISESTGTEAFF.

This clonotype was counted a few times. V usage is TRBV30 and J usage is TRBJ2-1; TRBD2 matches at 7 bases. This CDR3 spans 14 amino acids. Germline assignment: CDR1 GTSNPN and CDR2 SVGIG (reference sequence). With 2 bases clipped from V and 1 base from J, the junction kept 2 bases outside the gene matches. The CDR3 protein is CAWSTGGSYNEQFF. As DNA, the CDR3 is TGTGCCTGGAGTACGGGGGGTTCCTACAATGAGCAGTTCTTC.

This clonotype was recorded many times. The rearrangement uses TRBV3-1 and TRBJ2-3, with TRBD1 as a possible D gene (5 bases). The CDR3 loop spans 16 amino acids. Germline CDR1 reads LGHDT; CDR2 reads YNNKEL (reference sequence). V was clipped by 3 bases and J by 0 bases, with 13 bases between them. CDR3 sequence (DNA): TGTGCCAGCAGCCATTCAGGGTTGGCTAGCACAGATACGCAGTATTTT. Its protein is CASSHSGLASTDTQYF.

There are a few counts of this clonotype. The V and J genes are TRBV12-3 or TRBV12-4 and TRBJ1-2; D is undetermined. CDR3 length: 12 amino acids. V lost 3 bases and J 12 bases, leaving 14 bases between the germline ends. The CDR3, as DNA: TGTGCCAGCAGTTTGAGAGGTTTGGGCCACACCTTC. It translates to CASSLRGLGHTF.

In this sample, this clonotype turned up a few times. A much bigger clone sits one base away, suggesting this may be a read error. The gene calls are TRBV5-1 and TRBJ1-1, with a tentative D call TRBD1 (6 bases). Germline V CDR1 and CDR2: SGHRS, YFSETQ. The V end was cut by 2 bases, the J end by 0 bases, with 14 bases between. CDR3 length equals 16 residues. Written as DNA, the CDR3 is TGCGCCAGCAGCTTCGGGTGGAGGGACATGAACACTGAAGCTTTCTTT. Encoded protein: CASSFGWRDMNTEAFF.

The chain links TRBV25-1 to TRBJ2-5; the D call may be TRBD1 or TRBD2 (5 bases each). The CDR3 contains 13 residues. V lost 0 bases to trimming and J lost 6 bases, with 8 bases between them. The germline V gene encodes CDR1 MGHDK and CDR2 SYGVNS. The CDR3 loop reads CASSEYGAQTQYF. CDR3 sequence (DNA): TGTGCCAGCAGTGAATACGGGGCCCAGACCCAGTACTTC.

J is TRBJ2-2 and V is TRBV5-1, with 8 bases lining up with TRBD1. With V trimmed by 3 bases and J by 5 bases, 6 bases remained unmatched. Germline CDR1 reads SGHRS; CDR2 reads YFSETQ. There are 15 residues in the CDR3. The CDR3: CASSWGTGSTGELFF. CDR3 bases: TGCGCCAGCAGCTGGGGGACAGGATCGACCGGGGAGCTGTTTTTT.

The CDR3 nucleotides are TGTGCCAGCAACCCTGGGATAGACCAAGAGACCCAGTACTTC. Residues: CASNPGIDQETQYF. This chain joins TRBV7-7 and TRBJ2-5; D ambiguous. The CDR3 consists of 14 residues. The V end lost 7 bases, the J end lost 0 bases, and 12 bases lay between the germline ends. Germline CDR1 and CDR2: SSHAT and FNYEAQ (reference sequence).

This clonotype was seen repeatedly, ten times or more. This chain connects TRBV5-1 to TRBJ2-7, with D perhaps being TRBD1 or TRBD2 (7 bases each). The ends were cut back, 1 base at V and 4 bases at J, with 12 bases in the middle. Looked up from germline, CDR1 is SGHRS and CDR2 is YFSETQ. The CDR3 is made up of 14 amino acids. The DNA for the CDR3 is TGCGCCAGCAGCTTGAACAGGGGAGGGTACGAGCAGTACTTC. Encoded protein: CASSLNRGGYEQYF.

The chain employs TRBV20-1 and TRBJ2-1, with TRBD2 matching over 11 bases. The germline CDR1 and CDR2 sequences are DFQATT and SNEGSKA (reference sequence). This CDR3 region has 21 residues. V was pared by 1 base and J by 10 bases, with 27 bases of the junction left unmatched. CDR3 sequence (DNA): TGCAGTGCTAGAGCCCTGATAGGGGGAACCCCGGGGACTAGCGGTCGCAACGAGCAGTTCTTC. Translating gives CSARALIGGTPGTSGRNEQFF.

This clonotype has a count of ten or more. The chain recombines TRBV6-2 or TRBV6-3 with TRBJ1-5; maybe TRBD1 (6 bases). The CDR3 has 16 amino acids. V shed 0 bases and J shed 6 bases, with 15 bases lying between them. The V gene's germline CDR1 is MNHEY and CDR2 SVGEGT. The CDR3: CASSYSQGKEGQPQHF. DNA of the CDR3: TGTGCCAGCAGTTACTCCCAGGGGAAAGAGGGTCAGCCCCAGCATTTT.

The table lists this clonotype with many counts. This sequence joins TRBV5-1 and TRBJ2-5; 12 nucleotides agree with TRBD2. CDR1 is SGHRS, CDR2 YFSETQ, per germline. After removal of 3 bases from V and 1 base from J, the junction contained 10 bases not matched to a gene. The CDR3 runs 18 residues. The CDR3 DNA reads TGCGCCAGCAGCTCGAGACTAGCGGGGGCCTCGAGCCAAGAGACCCAGTACTTC. Translation gives CASSSRLAGASSQETQYF.

The chain has TRBV6-2 or TRBV6-3 and TRBJ1-2, with D perhaps TRBD1 (6 bases). Germline V CDR1 and CDR2: MNHEY, SVGEGT. Trimming removed 1 base at V and 4 bases at J, with 7 bases between. CDR3 size: 13 residues. The DNA of the CDR3 is TGTGCCAGCAGTTACTGCAGGGGCTATGGCTACACCTTC. This encodes CASSYCRGYGYTF.